Described below is a single TCR beta chain sequence and its context. The antigen is undetermined. The data belong to a study of Graves' ophthalmopathy and Graves' hyperthyroidism. Amplification of TCR beta CDR3 regions used RNA transcripts. First-round RT-PCR relied on HTBI primers, and a second-round multiplex PCR came next. TCRdb re-derived calls from the multiplex PCR reads in MiXCR, one entry per CDR3 protein. The sample yields about 370,000 distinct CDR3 sequences, roughly 18% seen once. Findings and caveats of the study: Most thyroid-expanded clonotypes exceeding 0.001 frequency were also found in blood.

The origin of this receptor is a woman aged 18-29 years with Graves' ophthalmopathy. Sequenced sample: peripheral blood.

The CDR3 spells CATSNQGAHTGELFF. CDR3 nucleotides: TGTGCCACCAGTAATCAGGGGGCGCACACCGGGGAGCTGTTTTTT. The chain couples TRBV24-1 to TRBJ2-2; 8 bases fit TRBD1. This CDR3 spans 15 amino acids. Germline-derived CDR1 and CDR2 are KGHDR and SFDVKD. V shed 6 bases and J 3 bases; nucleotides not matched to a gene: 5.